This T cell receptor beta chain was sequenced during a study of CXCR3-negative and CXCR3-positive naive CD8 T cells. Study in general: The TRB read total, approximately 130 million, broke down to about 1.5 +/- 0.3 million reads per library. Study-wide results and caveats: Memory CD8+ cells showed much lower diversity, while both naive subsets were comparably high. CXCR3-positive naive cells had more hydrophobic TRB CDR3s than CXCR3-negative naive cells.

5' RACE with UMI labels generated the TRB cDNA libraries. TCRdb derives one entry per CDR3 protein from the 5' RACE reads, leaving out DNA. This sample contains about 70,000 distinct CDR3 sequences. Phenotypically, naive CD8+ T cells corresponded to CD45RO-CCR7+CD27+CD95-. Germline V gene lookup returns CDR1 ENHRY and CDR2 SYGVKD. The CDR3 consists of 18 residues. About this clonotype: Its antigen is not identified.

The sequence was obtained from a human donor in good health. Some clones in this sample may be carry-over from other donors' samples. V is TRBV10-3 and J is TRBJ2-3; TCRdb reports TRBD2, a call that lacks DNA to check it against. Sequencing used naive CXCR3+ CD8+ T cells from blood. Subset described: CD45RO-CCR7+CD27+CD95- naive CD8+ T cells expressing CXCR3 (TNR3+). CDR3 protein: CATTGGLAGGRSTDTQYF.